This entry lists 29 T cell receptor beta chains sequenced from one sample in a study of shared clonotypes between healthy human individuals. Method: immunoSEQ multiplex PCR; TCRdb's copy keeps in-frame clones and lacks some. The sample has about 1.1 million clones; more than 75% are singletons. Sample: memory CD4+ T cells from PBMCs. Subset in this sample: CD45RA-negative fraction. Source of these receptors: a man between 18 and 29 years old in good health. Some clones in this sample may be carry-over from other donors' samples.

The chain has TRBV6-5 and TRBJ2-7, with 7 bases lining up with TRBD1. J lost 6 bases, V lost 2 bases, and 10 bases had no gene match. The CDR3 is 15 amino acids. Germline V lookup: CDR1 MNHEY, CDR2 SVGAGI. CDR3 nucleotide sequence: TGTGCCAGCAGTTACGAGGACAGGCCAGGGGGCGAGCAGTACTTC. Protein sequence: CASSYEDRPGGEQYF.

For the CDR3, the DNA is TGTGCCAGCAGCGCGGGACCCTCGAGCTCTGGGGCCAACGTCCTGACTTTC. Residues: CASSAGPSSSGANVLTF. The V and J genes are TRBV9 and TRBJ2-6; D may match TRBD1 or TRBD2 (5 bases each). The CDR3 totals 17 residues. Germline V gene lookup returns CDR1 SGDLS and CDR2 YYNGEE. V was pared by 3 bases and J by 0 bases, with 13 bases between.

V usage is TRBV6-1 and J usage is TRBJ1-5, with D possibly TRBD1 on 5 matching bases. Per the germline V gene, CDR1 is MNHNS and CDR2 is SASEGT. V gave up 7 bases and J gave up 7 bases, with 14 bases separating them. This CDR3 spans 13 amino acids. CDR3 nucleotide sequence: TGTGCCAGCACCACAGGACCTTACCAGCCCCAGCATTTT. Its protein is CASTTGPYQPQHF.

The chain couples TRBV4-1 to TRBJ1-2; 8 positions match TRBD1. The V segment lost 5 bases and the J segment 3 bases; nucleotides outside the gene matches: 2. CDR3 length equals 13 residues. Germline CDR1 and CDR2: MGHRA and YSYEKL. The chain's CDR3 is CASSAQGDYGYTF. The CDR3 bases are TGCGCCAGCAGCGCACAGGGGGACTATGGCTACACCTTC.

In regard to this clone: This may be a read error, as it is one base from a much larger clone. Other nucleotide sequences from this sample produce the same CDR3. The chain has TRBV28 and TRBJ1-2; D ambiguous. The CDR3 consists of 12 residues. V was pared by 2 bases and J by 5 bases, with 6 bases between. Germline lookup yields CDR1 MDHEN and CDR2 SYDVKM. CDR3 DNA: TGTGCCAGCAGTTTACAAGGGTATGGCTACACCTTC. Encoded protein: CASSLQGYGYTF.

The J gene is TRBJ1-2, the V gene TRBV7-2, with D uncertain. The CDR3 runs 12 residues. CDR1 and CDR2 (germline): SGHTA, FQGNSA. V was trimmed by 1 base and J by 8 bases, leaving 8 bases between them. DNA of the CDR3: TGTGCCAGCAGCTTAGACCGGGAGGGCTACACCTTC. The encoded protein is CASSLDREGYTF.

This chain uses TRBV5-1 with TRBJ2-5; D is undetermined. CDR1 is SGHRS and CDR2 is YFSETQ in the germline V gene. The CDR3 loop spans 13 amino acids. Between the trimmed V and J ends, which lost 0 bases and 5 bases, there was a span of 8 bases. CDR3 sequence (DNA): TGCGCCAGCAGCTTGGATAGAAGGGAGACCCAGTACTTC. Translating gives CASSLDRRETQYF.

This chain connects TRBV18 to TRBJ2-7, with 7 bases lining up with TRBD1. CDR3 length: 14 residues. V was pared by 5 bases and J by 4 bases, with 8 bases of the junction left unmatched. Germline loops: CDR1 KGHSH, CDR2 LQKENI. In DNA form, the CDR3 reads TGTGCCAGCTCAAAGGAAGTGACAGGGTACGAGCAGTACTTC. This translates into CASSKEVTGYEQYF.

The rearrangement uses TRBV18 and TRBJ1-2; the D is unclear. Trimming pared 2 bases from V and 5 bases from J, leaving 12 bases between. Looked up from germline, CDR1 is KGHSH and CDR2 is LQKENI. CDR3 length: 14 residues. CDR3 loop: CASSPSSVEYGYTF. The CDR3 nucleotides read TGTGCCAGCTCACCATCGTCGGTAGAATATGGCTACACCTTC.

V is TRBV7-9 and J is TRBJ2-7; TRBD2 matches 9 bases. Unmatched junction bases numbered 5, after V lost 5 bases and J lost 0 bases. Germline V lookup: CDR1 SEHNR, CDR2 FQNEAQ (reference sequence). This CDR3 is 15 amino acids long. Written as DNA, the CDR3 is TGTGCCAGCAGCCGTAGCGGGAGTTCCTCCTACGAGCAGTACTTC. Its translation: CASSRSGSSSYEQYF.

J is TRBJ2-3 and V is TRBV5-1, with D tentatively TRBD1 (6 bases). The V gene lost 3 bases and the J gene lost 0 bases, with 14 bases spanning the gap. Germline V lookup: CDR1 SGHRS, CDR2 YFSETQ. The CDR3 loop spans 16 amino acids. As DNA, the CDR3 is TGCGCCAGCAGCTGGGGGCGACAGGTTAGCACAGATACGCAGTATTTT. This encodes CASSWGRQVSTDTQYF.

The chain carries TRBV5-6 and TRBJ2-2; 8 bases line up with TRBD1. The V segment lost 2 bases and the J segment 6 bases; nucleotides outside the gene matches: 6. This CDR3 region has 15 residues. From germline, CDR1 is SGHDT and CDR2 YYEEEE. The chain's CDR3 is CASSFQGASPGELFF. In nucleotides, the CDR3 is TGTGCCAGCAGCTTTCAGGGGGCGAGTCCCGGGGAGCTGTTTTTT.

The rearrangement joins TRBV4-3 to TRBJ2-1; 7 bases are shared with TRBD2. V was pared by 2 bases and J by 9 bases, with 10 bases of the junction left unmatched. Germline V gives CDR1 LGHNA, CDR2 YSLEER. There are 15 residues in the CDR3. DNA of the CDR3: TGCGCCAGCAGCCAAAGACTAGCAGTGGAGGGTGAGCAGTTCTTC. It codes for CASSQRLAVEGEQFF.

The rearrangement links TRBV5-4 to TRBJ2-7; possible D gene TRBD2, 5 bases. Trimming removed 4 bases from V and 2 bases from J, with 16 bases in between. CDR1 is SGHNT, CDR2 YYREEE, per germline (reference sequence). The CDR3 contains 15 residues. CDR3 protein: CASSPDWVRTYEQYF. CDR3 nucleotides: TGTGCCAGCAGCCCGGACTGGGTAAGAACCTACGAGCAGTACTTC. The full variable domain, with the rest looked up from reference TRBV5-4 and TRBJ2-7, is ETGVTQSPTHLIKTRGQQVTLRCSSQSGHNTVSWYQQALGQGPQFIFQYYREEENGRGNFPPRFSGLQFPNYSSELNVNALELDDSALYLCASSPDWVRTYEQYFGPGTRLTVT.

This clone was detected only once. As DNA, the CDR3 is TGTGCCAGCAGCTTCGCGGGAGGAGGCACAGATACGCAGTATTTT. This sequence encodes CASSFAGGGTDTQYF. This rearrangement joins TRBV5-4 to TRBJ2-3; 8 nucleotides agree with TRBD2. V lost 2 bases, J lost 1 base, and 3 bases stayed unmatched. The germline gives CDR1 SGHNT, CDR2 YYREEE (reference sequence). The CDR3 runs 15 residues.

The gene calls are TRBV7-6 and TRBJ2-1, with 9 bases matching TRBD2. The V and J ends lost 5 bases and 8 bases, in that order; junction bases with no gene match: 10. This CDR3 contains 15 residues. Germline assignment: CDR1 SGHVS and CDR2 FNYEAQ. This CDR3 reads CASSGLSGRGDEQFF. The CDR3 coding sequence is TGTGCCAGCAGCGGACTTAGCGGGAGAGGCGATGAGCAGTTCTTC.

The chain has TRBV7-9 and TRBJ2-1; 7 nucleotides match TRBD2. V lost 4 bases to trimming and J lost 4 bases; unmatched junction nucleotides: 10. Per the germline V gene, CDR1 is SEHNR and CDR2 is FQNEAQ (reference sequence). The CDR3 runs 16 residues. In nucleotides, the CDR3 is TGTGCCAGCAGCTCAGGGAGGGACGGACTATACAATGAGCAGTTCTTC. It specifies CASSSGRDGLYNEQFF.

The chain joins TRBV6-1 to TRBJ1-5, with D perhaps TRBD1 (6 bases). Germline values: CDR1 MNHNS, CDR2 SASEGT. This CDR3 spans 13 amino acids. Trimming pared 6 bases from V and 6 bases from J, leaving 12 bases between. This CDR3 reads CASRTGLVQPQHF. The CDR3 DNA reads as TGTGCCAGCAGGACAGGTTTGGTTCAGCCCCAGCATTTT.

This chain joins TRBV9 and TRBJ2-3; 8 nucleotides agree with TRBD2. Germline trimming cut 0 bases from V and 3 bases from J; bases unmatched to any gene: 6. CDR1 is SGDLS and CDR2 is YYNGEE in the germline V gene. The CDR3 spans 16 residues. CDR3 loop: CASSVEDSGKTDTQYF. CDR3 in DNA: TGTGCCAGCAGCGTAGAGGATAGCGGGAAGACAGATACGCAGTATTTT.

V and J are TRBV19 and TRBJ2-1, with 8 bases matching TRBD1. This CDR3 has 18 amino acids. The ends lost 3 bases at V and 1 base at J; junction bases unmatched: 11. The germline V gene encodes CDR1 LNHDA and CDR2 SQIVND (reference sequence). CDR3 sequence (DNA): TGTGCCAGTAGTATGGGCTCGGGTTGGACAGGGTCCTACAATGAGCAGTTCTTC. Translated, it gives CASSMGSGWTGSYNEQFF.

As concerns this clone: Other nucleotide sequences in the sample specify the same CDR3. The rearrangement joins TRBV29-1 to TRBJ2-7; 8 bases fit TRBD2. The CDR3 totals 13 residues. Losses at the gene ends were 4 bases for V and 4 bases for J; bases not matched to a gene: 6. The germline V gene has CDR1 SQVTM and CDR2 ANQGSEA. Written as DNA, the CDR3 is TGCAGCGTTGTACTTGCGGGAGGATACGAGCAGTACTTC. Translated, it gives CSVVLAGGYEQYF.

The CDR3 spells CASSEGDRGEKLFF. In DNA, the CDR3 is TGTGCCAGCAGTGAAGGGGACAGGGGCGAAAAACTGTTTTTT. The chain employs TRBV2 and TRBJ1-4; 10 bases align to TRBD1. J lost 8 bases, V lost 1 base, and 1 base had no gene match. Germline V gene sequence: CDR1 SNHLY, CDR2 FYNNEI. The CDR3 contains 14 residues.

A single count supports this clone. The sample has other DNA sequences that encode this CDR3 too. The chain employs TRBV5-1 and TRBJ2-3; D is perhaps TRBD1 (6 bases). The germline V gene has CDR1 SGHRS and CDR2 YFSETQ. V was trimmed by 3 bases and J by 2 bases, leaving 10 bases between them. This CDR3 has 14 residues. The CDR3 region has the DNA TGCGCCAGCAGCTCACAGGGAGACACAGATACGCAGTATTTT. Translation gives CASSSQGDTDTQYF.

The chain recombines TRBV2 with TRBJ1-5, with 9 bases that match TRBD1. V lost 6 bases and J lost 7; bases outside the gene matches: 7. The germline V gene has CDR1 SNHLY and CDR2 FYNNEI. The CDR3 is made up of 14 amino acids. This CDR3 is CASRLGQGGQPQHF. The CDR3 bases are TGTGCCAGCAGGCTGGGACAGGGAGGCCAGCCCCAGCATTTT.

To note about this clone: This sequence may be a read error, since a much larger clone differs from it by one base. The chain recombines TRBV6-5 with TRBJ2-5, with D unresolved. The CDR3 is made up of 11 amino acids. Germline-derived CDR1 and CDR2 are MNHEY and SVGAGI. Between the trimmed V and J ends, which lost 4 bases and 5 bases, there was a span of 5 bases. This chain's CDR3 is CASSWAETQYF. DNA for the CDR3: TGTGCCAGCAGTTGGGCGGAGACCCAGTACTTC.

Regarding this clone: Other DNA sequences in the same sample also yield this CDR3. This chain joins TRBV2 and TRBJ2-6; tentatively, D is TRBD1 or TRBD2 (5 bases each). The V end lost 3 bases, the J end lost 8 bases, and 14 bases lay between the germline ends. The CDR3 is made up of 15 amino acids. Germline V CDR1 and CDR2: SNHLY, FYNNEI. The CDR3 region has the DNA TGTGCCAGCAGTGATAATCTCCCGGGGCCCAACGTCCTGACTTTC. Its protein product is CASSDNLPGPNVLTF.

A few counts support this clone. This sequence joins TRBV5-1 and TRBJ2-6, with D possibly TRBD2 on 5 matching bases. Looked up from germline, CDR1 is SGHRS and CDR2 is YFSETQ. V lost 0 bases, J lost 4 bases, and 14 bases lay in between. This CDR3 comprises 17 residues. The CDR3 DNA reads as TGCGCCAGCAGCTTGGGGGAGAACTTTTCCGGGGCCAACGTCCTGACTTTC. Its translation is CASSLGENFSGANVLTF.

This clone was detected only once. The chain is built from TRBV5-4 and TRBJ2-6; 8 bases are shared with TRBD1. V dropped 4 bases and J dropped 0; count of bases not matched to a gene: 3. The CDR3 extends over 16 amino acids. The germline V gene encodes CDR1 SGHNT and CDR2 YYREEE (reference sequence). The CDR3 protein is CASSRDRPSGANVLTF. CDR3 nucleotides: TGTGCCAGCAGCCGGGACAGGCCCTCTGGGGCCAACGTCCTGACTTTC. Full variable domain (rest looked up from reference TRBV5-4 and TRBJ2-6): ETGVTQSPTHLIKTRGQQVTLRCSSQSGHNTVSWYQQALGQGPQFIFQYYREEENGRGNFPPRFSGLQFPNYSSELNVNALELDDSALYLCASSRDRPSGANVLTFGAGSRLTVL.

The table lists this clone with a count of one. The chain recombines TRBV7-7 with TRBJ2-1; no firm D call. Germline CDR1 reads SSHAT; CDR2 reads FNYEAQ (reference sequence). CDR3 size: 15 residues. V was trimmed by 2 bases and J by 2 bases, leaving 10 bases between them. CDR3 residues: CASSLTRSTYNEQFF. The CDR3 DNA reads as TGTGCCAGCAGCTTAACGCGCAGTACCTACAATGAGCAGTTCTTC.